This entry features one TCR beta chain sequence. Antigen: not known. The data stem from a study of T cells expressing NK-cell markers. TCRdb re-called the 5' RACE reads and catalogs CDR3 proteins one per entry, DNA excluded. Its table lists about 460,000 distinct CDR3 sequences. Study-wide findings and caveats: Whether expanded NKG2C-expressing T cell clones recognize HCMV is unknown. In about 6 donors, dominant CD3+CD56+NKG2C+ clones formed about 1.0-7.5% of CD8+ cells.

The CDR3 runs 16 residues. Per the germline V gene, CDR1 is MNHEY and CDR2 is SMNVEV (reference sequence). The rearrangement uses TRBV27 and TRBJ2-1; TCRdb lists TRBD2, though no DNA is available to test this call. Sequenced input: blood T cells: a sorted CD56 or NKG2C T cell subset, CD4+ or CD8+ T cells, or bulk PBMC T cells (not recorded which). The origin of this receptor is a woman aged 45-65 years in good health. The CDR3 is CASRGPTRERPNEQFF.